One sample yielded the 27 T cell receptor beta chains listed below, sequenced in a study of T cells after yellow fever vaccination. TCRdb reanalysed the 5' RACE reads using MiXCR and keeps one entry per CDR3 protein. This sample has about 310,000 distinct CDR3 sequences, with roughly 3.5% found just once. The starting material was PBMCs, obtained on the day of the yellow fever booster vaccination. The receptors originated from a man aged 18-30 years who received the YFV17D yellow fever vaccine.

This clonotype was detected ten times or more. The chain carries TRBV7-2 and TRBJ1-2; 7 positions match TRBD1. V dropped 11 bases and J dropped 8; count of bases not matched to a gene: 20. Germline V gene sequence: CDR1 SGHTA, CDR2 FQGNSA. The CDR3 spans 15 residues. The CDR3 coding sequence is TGTGCCGGATTATATGGGGGACAGTATCCGGGAGGCTACACCTTC. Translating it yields CAGLYGGQYPGGYTF.

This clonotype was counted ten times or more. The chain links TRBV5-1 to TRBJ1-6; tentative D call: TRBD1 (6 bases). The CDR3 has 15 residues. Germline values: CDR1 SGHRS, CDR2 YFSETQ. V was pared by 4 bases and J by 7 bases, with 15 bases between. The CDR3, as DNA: TGCGCCAGCAGCCCGGGGGTCAGGGGAAATTCACCCCTCCACTTT. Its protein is CASSPGVRGNSPLHF.

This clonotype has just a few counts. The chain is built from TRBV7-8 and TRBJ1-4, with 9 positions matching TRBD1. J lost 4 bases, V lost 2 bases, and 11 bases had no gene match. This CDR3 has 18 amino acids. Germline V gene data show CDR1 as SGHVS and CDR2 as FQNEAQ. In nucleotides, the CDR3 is TGTGCCAGCAGCTTACAATTAACAGGGGGCTGGGGTAATGAAAAACTGTTTTTT. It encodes CASSLQLTGGWGNEKLFF.

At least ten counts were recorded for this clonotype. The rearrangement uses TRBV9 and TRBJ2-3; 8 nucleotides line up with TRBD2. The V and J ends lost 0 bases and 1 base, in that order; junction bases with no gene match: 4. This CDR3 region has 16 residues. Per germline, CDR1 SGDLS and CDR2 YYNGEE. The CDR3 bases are TGTGCCAGCAGCGTAGGTGGCGGGGGGCGCACAGATACGCAGTATTTT. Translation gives CASSVGGGGRTDTQYF.

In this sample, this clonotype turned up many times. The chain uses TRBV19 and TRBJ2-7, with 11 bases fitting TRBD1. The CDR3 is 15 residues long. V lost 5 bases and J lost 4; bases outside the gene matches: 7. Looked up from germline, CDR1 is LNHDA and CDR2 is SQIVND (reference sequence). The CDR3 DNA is TGTGCCAGTAGTGGAGGACAGGGGGCTAGTTACGAGCAGTACTTC. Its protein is CASSGGQGASYEQYF.

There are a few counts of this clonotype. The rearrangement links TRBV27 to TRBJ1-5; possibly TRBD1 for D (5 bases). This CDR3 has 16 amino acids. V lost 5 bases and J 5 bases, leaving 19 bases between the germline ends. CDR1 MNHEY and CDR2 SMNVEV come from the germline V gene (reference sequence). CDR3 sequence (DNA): TGTGCCAGCAGTGAATACGTCGGGGGTCCCCATCAGCCCCAGCATTTT. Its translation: CASSEYVGGPHQPQHF.

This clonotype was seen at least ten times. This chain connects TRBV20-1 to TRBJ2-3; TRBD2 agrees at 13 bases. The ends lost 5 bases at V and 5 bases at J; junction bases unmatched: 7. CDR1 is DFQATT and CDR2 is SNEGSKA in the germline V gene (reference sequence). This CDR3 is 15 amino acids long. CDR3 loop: CSAGRLAGGIDTQYF. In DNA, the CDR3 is TGCAGTGCTGGAAGACTAGCGGGGGGTATAGATACGCAGTATTTT.

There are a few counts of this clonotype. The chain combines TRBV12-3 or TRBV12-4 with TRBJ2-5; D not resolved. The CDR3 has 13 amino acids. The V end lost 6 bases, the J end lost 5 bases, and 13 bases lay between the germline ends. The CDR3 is CASSSGRSETQYF. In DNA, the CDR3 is TGTGCCAGCAGCTCCGGTCGGAGCGAGACCCAGTACTTC.

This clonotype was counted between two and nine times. The CDR3 is CSVEETGNGNQPQHF. CDR3 DNA sequence: TGCAGCGTTGAGGAGACAGGGAACGGCAATCAGCCCCAGCATTTT. This chain joins TRBV29-1 and TRBJ1-5; 7 positions agree with TRBD1. This CDR3 spans 15 amino acids. From germline, CDR1 is SQVTM and CDR2 ANQGSEA. V lost 3 bases to trimming and J lost 2 bases; unmatched junction nucleotides: 7.

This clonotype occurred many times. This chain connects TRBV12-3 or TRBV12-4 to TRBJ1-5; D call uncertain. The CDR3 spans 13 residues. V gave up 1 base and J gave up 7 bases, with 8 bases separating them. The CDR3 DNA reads TGTGCCAGCAGTTTAGGCGTGAAACAGCCCCAGCATTTT. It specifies CASSLGVKQPQHF.

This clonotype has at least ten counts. CDR3 DNA sequence: TGCGCCAGCAGACGGGGACAGGGGGCTCCTTTAGGCAAAAACATTCAGTACTTC. It specifies CASRRGQGAPLGKNIQYF. The rearrangement uses TRBV10-1 and TRBJ2-4, with 12 bases aligning to TRBD1. There are 18 residues in the CDR3. Looked up from germline, CDR1 is WNHNN and CDR2 is SYGVQD (reference sequence). The V and J ends lost 6 bases and 3 bases, in that order; junction bases with no gene match: 12.

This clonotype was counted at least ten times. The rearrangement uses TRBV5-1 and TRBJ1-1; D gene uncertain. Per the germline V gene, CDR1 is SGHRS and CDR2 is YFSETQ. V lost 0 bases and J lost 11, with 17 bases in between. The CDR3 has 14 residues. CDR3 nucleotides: TGCGCCAGCAGCTTGGGCAAGGACCTCTCGAAGGCTTTCTTT. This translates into CASSLGKDLSKAFF.

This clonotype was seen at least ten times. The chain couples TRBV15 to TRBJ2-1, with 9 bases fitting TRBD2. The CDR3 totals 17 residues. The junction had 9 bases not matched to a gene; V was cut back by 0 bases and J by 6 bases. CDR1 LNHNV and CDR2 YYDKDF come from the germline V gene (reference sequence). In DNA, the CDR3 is TGTGCCACCAGCAGAGATCCGTGGCTAGCGGGGATCAATGAGCAGTTCTTC. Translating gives CATSRDPWLAGINEQFF. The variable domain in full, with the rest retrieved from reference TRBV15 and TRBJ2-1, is DAMVIQNPRYQVTQFGKPVTLSCSQTLNHNVMYWYQQKSSQAPKLLFHYYDKDFNNEADTPDNFQSRRPNTSFCFLDIRSPGLGDTAMYLCATSRDPWLAGINEQFFGPGTRLTVL.

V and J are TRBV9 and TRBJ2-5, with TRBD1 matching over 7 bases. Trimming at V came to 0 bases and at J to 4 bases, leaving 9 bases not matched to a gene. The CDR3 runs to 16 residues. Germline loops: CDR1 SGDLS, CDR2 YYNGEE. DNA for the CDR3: TGTGCCAGCAGCGTAGGGAGACAGGGTCTGGGAGAGACCCAGTACTTC. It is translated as CASSVGRQGLGETQYF.

The CDR3 DNA reads TGTGCCAGCAGCCCCGAGACAGGAGACCCGTGGGGCTCCTACGAGCAGTACTTC. Protein: CASSPETGDPWGSYEQYF. The chain links TRBV3-1 to TRBJ2-7, with D perhaps matching TRBD1 (6 bases). Germline CDR1 and CDR2: LGHDT and YNNKEL (reference sequence). The V end was cut by 4 bases, the J end by 0 bases, with 22 bases between. This CDR3 is built from 18 residues.

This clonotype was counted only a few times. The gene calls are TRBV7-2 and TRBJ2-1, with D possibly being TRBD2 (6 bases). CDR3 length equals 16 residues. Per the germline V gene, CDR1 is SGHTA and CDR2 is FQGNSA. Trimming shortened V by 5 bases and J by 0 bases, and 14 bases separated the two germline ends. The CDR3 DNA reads TGTGCCAGCAGCGCGAACCTGGAGGGCTCCTACAATGAGCAGTTCTTC. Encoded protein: CASSANLEGSYNEQFF.

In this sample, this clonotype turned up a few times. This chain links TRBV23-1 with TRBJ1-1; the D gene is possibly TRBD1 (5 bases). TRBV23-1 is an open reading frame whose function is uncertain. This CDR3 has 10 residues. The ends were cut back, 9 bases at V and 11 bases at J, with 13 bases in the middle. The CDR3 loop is CARLGGMAFF. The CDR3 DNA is TGCGCCAGACTCGGGGGGATGGCTTTCTTT.

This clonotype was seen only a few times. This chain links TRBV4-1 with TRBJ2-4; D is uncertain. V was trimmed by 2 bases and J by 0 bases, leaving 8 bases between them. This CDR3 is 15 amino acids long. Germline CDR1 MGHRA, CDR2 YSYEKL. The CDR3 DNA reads TGCGCCAGCAGCCAATTATACGTAGCCAAAAACATTCAGTACTTC. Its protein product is CASSQLYVAKNIQYF.

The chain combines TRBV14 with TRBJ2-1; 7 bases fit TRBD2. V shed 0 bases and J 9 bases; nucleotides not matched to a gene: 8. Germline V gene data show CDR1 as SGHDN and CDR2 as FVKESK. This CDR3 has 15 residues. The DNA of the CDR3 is TGTGCCAGCAGCCAAGATCCAGGACTAGGTAGTGAGCAGTTCTTC. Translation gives CASSQDPGLGSEQFF.

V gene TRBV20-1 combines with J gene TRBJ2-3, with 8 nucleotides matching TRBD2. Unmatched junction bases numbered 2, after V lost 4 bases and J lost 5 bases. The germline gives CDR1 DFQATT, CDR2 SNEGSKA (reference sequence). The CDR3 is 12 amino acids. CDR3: CSATAGGDTQYF. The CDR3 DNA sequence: TGCAGTGCTACTGCGGGGGGAGATACGCAGTATTTT.

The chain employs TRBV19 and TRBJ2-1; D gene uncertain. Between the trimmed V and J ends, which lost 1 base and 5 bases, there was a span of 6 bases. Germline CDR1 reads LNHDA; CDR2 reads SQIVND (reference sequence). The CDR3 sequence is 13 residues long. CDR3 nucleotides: TGTGCCAGTAGTATAGTTGGGAACAATGAGCAGTTCTTC. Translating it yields CASSIVGNNEQFF.

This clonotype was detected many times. CDR3 amino acids: CASRPQVPTDTQYF. In nucleotides, the CDR3 is TGTGCCAGCAGGCCCCAGGTCCCCACAGATACGCAGTATTTT. The chain has TRBV25-1 and TRBJ2-3; no reliable D call. The CDR3 is made up of 14 amino acids. Germline V gene lookup returns CDR1 MGHDK and CDR2 SYGVNS. V shed 6 bases and J shed 2 bases, with 12 bases lying between them.

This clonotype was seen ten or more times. The CDR3 sequence: CASSESRVYGELFF. In DNA form, the CDR3 reads TGTGCCAGCAGTGAAAGCAGGGTTTACGGGGAGCTGTTTTTT. This chain links TRBV2 with TRBJ2-2, with D perhaps matching TRBD1 (5 bases). The CDR3 sequence is 14 residues long. V lost 2 bases to trimming and J lost 7 bases, with 11 bases between them. Germline V gene data show CDR1 as SNHLY and CDR2 as FYNNEI.

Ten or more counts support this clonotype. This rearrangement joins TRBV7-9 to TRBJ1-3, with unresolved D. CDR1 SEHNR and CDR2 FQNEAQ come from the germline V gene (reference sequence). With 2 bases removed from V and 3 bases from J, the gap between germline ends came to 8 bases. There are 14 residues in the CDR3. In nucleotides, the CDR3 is TGTGCCAGCAGCTTACCAGGACGTGGAAACACCATATATTTT. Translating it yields CASSLPGRGNTIYF.

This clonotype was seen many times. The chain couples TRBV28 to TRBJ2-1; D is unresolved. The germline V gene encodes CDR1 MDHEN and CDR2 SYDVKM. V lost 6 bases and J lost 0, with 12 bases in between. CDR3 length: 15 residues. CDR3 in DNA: TGTGCCAGCAGAGCCAAGGAAAGCTCCTACAATGAGCAGTTCTTC. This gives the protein CASRAKESSYNEQFF.

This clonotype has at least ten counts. Here the CDR3 DNA reads TGTGCCAGCACTCAGGCGAATAGCGGGGGTGGAGAGACCCAGTACTTC. Its protein is CASTQANSGGGETQYF. This chain joins TRBV12-3 or TRBV12-4 and TRBJ2-5; TRBD2 agrees at 9 bases. The V gene end was trimmed by 7 bases and the J gene end by 4 bases; junction bases not matched to a gene: 13. The CDR3 covers 16 residues.

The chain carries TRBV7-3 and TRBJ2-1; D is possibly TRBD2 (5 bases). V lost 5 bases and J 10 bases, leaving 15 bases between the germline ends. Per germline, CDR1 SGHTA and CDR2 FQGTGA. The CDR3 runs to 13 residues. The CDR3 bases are TGTGCCAGCAGCCCATACCTCGGGATAGAGCAGTTCTTC. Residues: CASSPYLGIEQFF.